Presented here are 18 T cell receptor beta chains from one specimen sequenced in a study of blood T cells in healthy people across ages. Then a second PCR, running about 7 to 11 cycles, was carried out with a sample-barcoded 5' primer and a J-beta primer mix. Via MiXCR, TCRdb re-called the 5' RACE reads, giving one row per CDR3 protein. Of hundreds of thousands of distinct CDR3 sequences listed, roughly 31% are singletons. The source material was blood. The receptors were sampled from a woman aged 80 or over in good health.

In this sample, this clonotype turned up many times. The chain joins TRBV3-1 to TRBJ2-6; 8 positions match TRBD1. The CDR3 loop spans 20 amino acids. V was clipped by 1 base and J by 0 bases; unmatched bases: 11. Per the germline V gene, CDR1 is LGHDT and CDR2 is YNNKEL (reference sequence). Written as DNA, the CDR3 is TGTGCCAGCAGCCAAGGGGGGGTAGGGACAGGAAACTCTGGGGCCAACGTCCTGACTTTC. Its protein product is CASSQGGVGTGNSGANVLTF.

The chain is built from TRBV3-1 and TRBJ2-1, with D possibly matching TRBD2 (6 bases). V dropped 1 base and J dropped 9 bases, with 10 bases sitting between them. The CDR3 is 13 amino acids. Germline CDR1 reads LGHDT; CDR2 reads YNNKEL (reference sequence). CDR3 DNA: TGTGCCAGCAGCCAAGGTGCCGGGGGTGAGCAGTTCTTC. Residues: CASSQGAGGEQFF.

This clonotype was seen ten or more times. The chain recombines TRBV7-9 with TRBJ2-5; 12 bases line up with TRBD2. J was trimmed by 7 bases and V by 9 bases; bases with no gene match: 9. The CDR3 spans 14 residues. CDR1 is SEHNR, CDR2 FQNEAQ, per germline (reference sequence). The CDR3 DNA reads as TGTGCCAGTTCGACTAGCGGGGGAATGCTGACCCAGTACTTC. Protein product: CASSTSGGMLTQYF.

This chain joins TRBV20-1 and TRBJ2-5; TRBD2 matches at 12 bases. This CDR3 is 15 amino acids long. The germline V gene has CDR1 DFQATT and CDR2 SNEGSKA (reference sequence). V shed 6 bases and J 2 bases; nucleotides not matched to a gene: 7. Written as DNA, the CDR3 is TGCAGTGCCGACCGACTAGCGGGGGATCAAGAGACCCAGTACTTC. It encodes CSADRLAGDQETQYF.

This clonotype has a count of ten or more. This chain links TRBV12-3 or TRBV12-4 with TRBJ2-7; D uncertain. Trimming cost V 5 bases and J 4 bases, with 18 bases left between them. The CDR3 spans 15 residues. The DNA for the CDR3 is TGTGCCAGCAGTCCCCTTGCTTTCCGAGGTTACGAGCAGTACTTC. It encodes CASSPLAFRGYEQYF.

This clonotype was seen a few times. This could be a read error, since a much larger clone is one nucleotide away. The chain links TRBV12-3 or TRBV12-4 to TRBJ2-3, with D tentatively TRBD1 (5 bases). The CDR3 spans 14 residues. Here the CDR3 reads CASSLNYGTGTQYF. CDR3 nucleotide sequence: TGTGCCAGCAGTTTAAACTACGGCACAGGTACGCAGTATTTT.

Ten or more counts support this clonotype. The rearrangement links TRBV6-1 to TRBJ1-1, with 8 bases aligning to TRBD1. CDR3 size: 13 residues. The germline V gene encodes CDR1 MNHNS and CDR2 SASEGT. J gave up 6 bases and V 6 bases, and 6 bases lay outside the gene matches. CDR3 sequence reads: CASRQGVFAEAFF. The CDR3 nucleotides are TGTGCCAGCAGACAGGGGGTATTCGCTGAAGCTTTCTTT.

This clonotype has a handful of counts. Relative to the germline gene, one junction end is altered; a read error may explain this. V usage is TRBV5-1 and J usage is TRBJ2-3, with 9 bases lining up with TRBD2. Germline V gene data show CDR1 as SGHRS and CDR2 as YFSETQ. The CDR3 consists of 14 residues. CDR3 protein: CVSSPGLATDTQYF. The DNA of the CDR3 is TGCGTCAGCAGCCCGGGACTAGCTACAGATACGCAGTATTTT.

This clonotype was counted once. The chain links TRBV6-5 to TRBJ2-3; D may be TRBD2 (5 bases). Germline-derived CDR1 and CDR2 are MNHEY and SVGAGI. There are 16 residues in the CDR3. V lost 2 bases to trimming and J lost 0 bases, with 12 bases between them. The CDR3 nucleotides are TGTGCCAGCAGTTACGTAGCGATCCGAAGCACAGATACGCAGTATTTT. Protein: CASSYVAIRSTDTQYF.

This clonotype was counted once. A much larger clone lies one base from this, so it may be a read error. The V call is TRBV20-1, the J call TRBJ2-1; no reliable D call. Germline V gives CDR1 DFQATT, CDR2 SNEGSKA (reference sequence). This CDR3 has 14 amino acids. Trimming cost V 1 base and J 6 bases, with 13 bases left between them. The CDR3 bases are TGCAGTGCTAGAGGCTCCCAACGGATCAATGAGCAGTTCTTC. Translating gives CSARGSQRINEQFF.

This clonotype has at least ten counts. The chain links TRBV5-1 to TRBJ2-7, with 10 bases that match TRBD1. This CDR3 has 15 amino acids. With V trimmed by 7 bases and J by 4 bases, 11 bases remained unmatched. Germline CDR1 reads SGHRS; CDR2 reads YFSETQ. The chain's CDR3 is CASWTGGGPPYEQYF. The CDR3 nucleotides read TGCGCCAGCTGGACAGGGGGGGGCCCACCATACGAGCAGTACTTC. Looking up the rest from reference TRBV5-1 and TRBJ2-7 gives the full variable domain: KAGVTQTPRYLIKTRGQQVTLSCSPISGHRSVSWYQQTPGQGLQFLFEYFSETQRNKGNFPGRFSGRQFSNSRSEMNVSTLELGDSALYLCASWTGGGPPYEQYFGPGTRLTVT.

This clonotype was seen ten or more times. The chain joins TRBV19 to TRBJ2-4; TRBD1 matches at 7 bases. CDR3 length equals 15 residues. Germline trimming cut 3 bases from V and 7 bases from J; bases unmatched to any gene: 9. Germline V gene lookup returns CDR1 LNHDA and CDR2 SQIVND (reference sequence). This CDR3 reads CASSMTGPARNIQYF. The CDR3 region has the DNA TGTGCCAGTAGTATGACAGGGCCAGCCAGGAACATTCAGTACTTC.

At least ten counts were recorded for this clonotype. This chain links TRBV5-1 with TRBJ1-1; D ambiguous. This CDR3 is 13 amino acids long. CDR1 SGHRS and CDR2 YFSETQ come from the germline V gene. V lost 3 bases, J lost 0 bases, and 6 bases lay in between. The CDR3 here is CASSSNLNTEAFF. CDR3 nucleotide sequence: TGCGCCAGCAGCTCGAATCTGAACACTGAAGCTTTCTTT.

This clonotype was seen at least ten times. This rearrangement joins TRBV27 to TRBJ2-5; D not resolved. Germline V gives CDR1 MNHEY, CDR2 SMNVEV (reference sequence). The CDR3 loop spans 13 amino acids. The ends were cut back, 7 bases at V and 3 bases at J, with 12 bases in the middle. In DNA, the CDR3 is TGTGCCAGCATGCCGAAAGGGAAAGAGACCCAGTACTTC. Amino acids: CASMPKGKETQYF.

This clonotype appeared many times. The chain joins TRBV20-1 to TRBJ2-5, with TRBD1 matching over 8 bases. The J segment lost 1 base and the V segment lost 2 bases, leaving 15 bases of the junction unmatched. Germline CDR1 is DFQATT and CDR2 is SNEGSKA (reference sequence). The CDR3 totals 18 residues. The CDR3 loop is CSARLPRGDRISQETQYF. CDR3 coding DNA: TGCAGTGCTAGATTACCCCGAGGGGACAGGATATCCCAAGAGACCCAGTACTTC.

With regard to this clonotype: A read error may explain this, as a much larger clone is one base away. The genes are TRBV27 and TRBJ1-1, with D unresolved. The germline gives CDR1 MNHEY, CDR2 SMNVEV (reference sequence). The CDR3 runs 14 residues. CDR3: CATTASGGNAEAFF. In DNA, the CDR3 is TGTGCCACTACGGCAAGTGGCGGGAACGCTGAAGCTTTCTTT.

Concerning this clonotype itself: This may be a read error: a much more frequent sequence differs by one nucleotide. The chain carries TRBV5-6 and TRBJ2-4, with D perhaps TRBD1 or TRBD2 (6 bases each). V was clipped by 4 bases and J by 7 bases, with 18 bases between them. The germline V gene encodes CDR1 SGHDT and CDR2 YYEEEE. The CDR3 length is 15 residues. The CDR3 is CASSRSGAGRNIQYF. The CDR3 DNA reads TGTGCCAGCAGCCGTTCGGGGGCAGGGAGGAACATTCAGTACTTC.

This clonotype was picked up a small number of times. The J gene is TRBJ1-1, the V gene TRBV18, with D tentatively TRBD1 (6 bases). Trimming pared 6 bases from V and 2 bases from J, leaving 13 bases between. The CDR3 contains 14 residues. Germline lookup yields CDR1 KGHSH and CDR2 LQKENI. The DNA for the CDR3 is TGTGCCAGCTCGAGGACAGAAGATAACACTGAAGCTTTCTTT. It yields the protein CASSRTEDNTEAFF.